These 23 T cell receptor beta chains were all obtained from the same sample, sequenced in a study of cytomegalovirus exposure and HLA in healthy donors. PCR primers comprised 60 Vbeta and 13 Jbeta primers. Sequencing was performed with immunoSEQ multiplex PCR; in TCRdb, only in-frame clones are kept and a portion is missing. The specimen's table records just over 150,000 clones. The source material was PBMCs. These receptors all stem from a woman aged 55-70 years in good health and CMV-seronegative.

The J gene is TRBJ2-1, the V gene TRBV7-8; a possible D gene is TRBD1 (6 bases). Per germline, CDR1 SGHVS and CDR2 FQNEAQ. This CDR3 spans 13 amino acids. The V end lost 5 bases, the J end lost 6 bases, and 11 bases lay between the germline ends. CDR3 in DNA: TGTGCCAGCAGCCTGTACAGGGTCAATGAGCAGTTCTTC. Its protein is CASSLYRVNEQFF.

The V gene is TRBV5-6, the J gene TRBJ1-5, with 7 bases matching TRBD1. The CDR3 runs to 14 residues. With 5 bases clipped from V and 7 bases from J, the junction kept 9 bases outside the gene matches. CDR1 SGHDT and CDR2 YYEEEE come from the germline V gene. In DNA form, the CDR3 reads TGTGCCAGCAGTTTCGGAGGGACAGAACAGCCCCAGCATTTT. Protein product: CASSFGGTEQPQHF.

This sequence joins TRBV10-3 and TRBJ1-2; 9 nucleotides line up with TRBD1. This CDR3 spans 13 amino acids. Germline V gene sequence: CDR1 ENHRY, CDR2 SYGVKD. V trimming: 0 bases; J trimming: 7 bases; junction bases outside the gene matches: 0. As DNA, the CDR3 is TGTGCCATCAGTGAGTCGACAGGGGGTGGCTACACCTTC. As protein: CAISESTGGGYTF.

The chain links TRBV5-5 to TRBJ2-7; possibly TRBD1 for D (6 bases). Per the germline V gene, CDR1 is SGHKS and CDR2 is YYEKEE (reference sequence). CDR3 length: 15 residues. V lost 3 bases and J 4 bases, leaving 17 bases between the germline ends. CDR3 amino acids: CASSSLSRRGYEQYF. The CDR3 region has the DNA TGTGCCAGCAGCTCCCTCTCTAGAAGGGGGTACGAGCAGTACTTC.

V is TRBV5-1 and J is TRBJ2-5; D gene uncertain. TRBJ2-7 explains the end of the DNA better; the J call may be wrong. Germline V gene lookup returns CDR1 SGHRS and CDR2 YFSETQ. The CDR3 extends over 14 amino acids. The CDR3 DNA reads as TGCGCCAGCAGCTTTTCCGGGTCCTCCTACGAGCAGTACTTC. This sequence encodes CASSFSGSSYEQYF.

J is TRBJ2-1 and V is TRBV18, with 8 bases identical to TRBD2. Germline-derived CDR1 and CDR2 are KGHSH and LQKENI. The CDR3 is made up of 14 amino acids. V trimming: 3 bases; J trimming: 7 bases; junction bases outside the gene matches: 5. In DNA form, the CDR3 reads TGTGCCAGCTCACCGGCCAGCGGGAGAAATGAGCAGTTCTTC. The encoded protein is CASSPASGRNEQFF.

The CDR3: CASSQDPGFKRQPQHF. CDR3 bases: TGCGCCAGCAGCCAAGACCCAGGGTTTAAACGTCAGCCCCAGCATTTT. The chain carries TRBV4-1 and TRBJ1-5; TRBD1 might be the D (5 bases). The CDR3 has 16 amino acids. The V end was cut by 0 bases, the J end by 6 bases, with 15 bases between. CDR1 and CDR2 (germline): MGHRA, YSYEKL.

The rearrangement links TRBV19 to TRBJ2-2; perhaps TRBD1 as D (6 bases). The V gene's germline CDR1 is LNHDA and CDR2 SQIVND (reference sequence). Trimming left V 7 bases short and J 3 bases short, with 12 bases between. The CDR3 totals 14 residues. In DNA form, the CDR3 reads TGTGCCAGTAATCACAACAGGGACACCGGGGAGCTGTTTTTT. It encodes CASNHNRDTGELFF.

The rearrangement joins TRBV5-1 to TRBJ2-7; TRBD1 aligns across 7 bases. The CDR3 runs to 14 residues. CDR1 is SGHRS and CDR2 is YFSETQ in the germline V gene. V shed 4 bases, J shed 6 bases, and the junction held 10 bases outside the gene matches. The CDR3 DNA is TGCGCCAGCAGCACGGGACAGTCCCTCCTCGAGCAGTACTTC. It is translated as CASSTGQSLLEQYF.

This chain uses TRBV10-1 with TRBJ2-3; D call uncertain. Germline values: CDR1 WNHNN, CDR2 SYGVQD (reference sequence). The V end was cut by 0 bases, the J end by 2 bases, with 9 bases between. This CDR3 spans 15 amino acids. For the CDR3, the DNA is TGCGCCAGCAGTGAGTCCAACGGGTACACAGATACGCAGTATTTT. It is translated as CASSESNGYTDTQYF.

The CDR3 bases are TGCGCCAGCAGCCACTCCGGGACACCTTATGGCTACACCTTC. Translating it yields CASSHSGTPYGYTF. The V call is TRBV4-1, the J call TRBJ1-2; TRBD1 might be the D (6 bases). Trimming stripped 3 bases from V and 5 bases from J, with 13 bases between. Germline V lookup: CDR1 MGHRA, CDR2 YSYEKL. The CDR3 is 14 amino acids.

The chain couples TRBV7-9 to TRBJ1-2; 7 nucleotides agree with TRBD1. The CDR3 has 16 residues. The J segment lost 4 bases and the V segment lost 5 bases, leaving 13 bases of the junction unmatched. Germline CDR1 reads SEHNR; CDR2 reads FQNEAQ (reference sequence). In DNA, the CDR3 is TGTGCCAGCAGCCCTACCCTTATGGGACAGAGCTATGGCTACACCTTC. It codes for CASSPTLMGQSYGYTF. Full variable domain (remainder filled in from reference TRBV7-9 and TRBJ1-2): DTGVSQNPRHKITKRGQNVTFRCDPISEHNRLYWYRQTLGQGPEFLTYFQNEAQLEKSRLLSDRFSAERPKGSFSTLEIQRTEQGDSAMYLCASSPTLMGQSYGYTFGSGTRLTVV.

The chain recombines TRBV6-5 with TRBJ2-5; 9 nucleotides match TRBD1. CDR1 and CDR2 (germline): MNHEY, SVGAGI. The V and J ends lost 7 bases and 5 bases, in that order; junction bases with no gene match: 11. This CDR3 contains 15 residues. CDR3 sequence reads: CASIPPGQGVETQYF. The CDR3, as DNA: TGTGCCAGCATCCCTCCGGGACAGGGAGTTGAGACCCAGTACTTC.

V usage is TRBV7-9 and J usage is TRBJ1-1, with a tentative D call TRBD1 (5 bases). The CDR3 is 15 amino acids. Per the germline V gene, CDR1 is SEHNR and CDR2 is FQNEAQ (reference sequence). Trimming removed 5 bases at V and 1 base at J, with 14 bases between. CDR3 coding DNA: TGTGCCAGCAGCCCAGCCAGGGTCGGGAACACTGAAGCTTTCTTT. It specifies CASSPARVGNTEAFF. Looking up the rest from reference TRBV7-9 and TRBJ1-1 gives the full variable domain: DTGVSQNPRHKITKRGQNVTFRCDPISEHNRLYWYRQTLGQGPEFLTYFQNEAQLEKSRLLSDRFSAERPKGSFSTLEIQRTEQGDSAMYLCASSPARVGNTEAFFGQGTRLTVV.

This rearrangement joins TRBV29-1 to TRBJ2-7, with a weak D call TRBD1 (5 bases). V was pared by 4 bases and J by 0 bases, with 10 bases between. Germline-derived CDR1 and CDR2 are SQVTM and ANQGSEA. CDR3 size: 13 residues. This CDR3 reads CSVVQGSSYEQYF. The DNA for the CDR3 is TGCAGCGTTGTTCAGGGTAGCTCCTACGAGCAGTACTTC.

The V call is TRBV5-4, the J call TRBJ2-1; 9 bases fit TRBD2. The CDR3 has 15 amino acids. J lost 2 bases, V lost 4 bases, and 4 bases had no gene match. Germline V lookup: CDR1 SGHNT, CDR2 YYREEE (reference sequence). In DNA, the CDR3 is TGTGCCAGCAGCCCGACTAGCGGACCCTACAATGAGCAGTTCTTC. It translates to CASSPTSGPYNEQFF.

The chain links TRBV13 to TRBJ2-2; 13 bases map to TRBD2. In germline, CDR1 is PRHDT, CDR2 FYEKMQ (reference sequence). Trimming took 5 bases from V and 2 from J; bases not matched to a gene: 2. The CDR3 runs to 16 residues. CDR3: CASSPGLAGNTGELFF. DNA of the CDR3: TGTGCCAGCAGCCCGGGACTAGCGGGAAACACCGGGGAGCTGTTTTTT.

This chain connects TRBV6-6 to TRBJ1-1, with no clear D. V lost 8 bases, J lost 7 bases, and 14 bases lay in between. CDR1 is MNHNY and CDR2 is SVGAGI in the germline V gene (reference sequence). The CDR3 covers 12 residues. The CDR3 DNA is TGTGCCAGCGCCCCGGGAGGCAGTGAAGCTTTCTTT. Encoded protein: CASAPGGSEAFF.

The V call is TRBV4-1, the J call TRBJ2-5, with TRBD1 matching 9 bases. The CDR3 is made up of 14 amino acids. Germline V gene sequence: CDR1 MGHRA, CDR2 YSYEKL. The trim removed 3 bases at V and 11 bases at J, leaving 10 bases unmatched. The CDR3 nucleotides read TGCGCCAGCAGCCAGGGCACAGGGGGCTGGGAGCAGTACTTC. This gives the protein CASSQGTGGWEQYF.

This chain's CDR3 is CASSTGTYEQYF. CDR3 DNA sequence: TGTGCCAGCAGTACCGGGACCTACGAGCAGTACTTC. The chain employs TRBV6-5 and TRBJ2-7; a possible D gene is TRBD2 (5 bases). The V end was cut by 5 bases, the J end by 2 bases, with 7 bases between. Germline V gene lookup returns CDR1 MNHEY and CDR2 SVGAGI. The CDR3 has 12 residues.

The V and J genes are TRBV18 and TRBJ1-1; D might be TRBD1 (6 bases). Germline loops: CDR1 KGHSH, CDR2 LQKENI. V gave up 5 bases and J gave up 3 bases, with 10 bases separating them. The CDR3 has 13 amino acids. CDR3 sequence: CASSTTGDTEAFF. The DNA of the CDR3 is TGTGCCAGCTCAACGACAGGAGACACTGAAGCTTTCTTT.

The rearrangement uses TRBV7-2 and TRBJ2-7; tentative D call: TRBD2 (6 bases). This CDR3 comprises 14 residues. Looked up from germline, CDR1 is SGHTA and CDR2 is FQGNSA. V lost 5 bases to trimming and J lost 7 bases, with 18 bases between them. CDR3 sequence: CASSGRLGLGEQYF. The CDR3 DNA reads as TGTGCCAGCAGCGGCAGACTAGGGTTGGGAGAGCAGTACTTC. The whole variable domain, remainder taken from reference TRBV7-2 and TRBJ2-7, is GAGVSQSPSNKVTEKGKDVELRCDPISGHTALYWYRQSLGQGLEFLIYFQGNSAPDKSGLPSDRFSAERTGGSVSTLTIQRTQQEDSAVYLCASSGRLGLGEQYFGPGTRLTVT.

This sequence joins TRBV5-1 and TRBJ2-7; D is ambiguous. There are 13 residues in the CDR3. Germline assignment: CDR1 SGHRS and CDR2 YFSETQ. Trimming pared 5 bases from V and 3 bases from J, leaving 12 bases between. The CDR3 region is CASRRLDLYEQYF. The CDR3 DNA reads as TGCGCCAGCAGACGACTTGACCTCTACGAGCAGTACTTC.